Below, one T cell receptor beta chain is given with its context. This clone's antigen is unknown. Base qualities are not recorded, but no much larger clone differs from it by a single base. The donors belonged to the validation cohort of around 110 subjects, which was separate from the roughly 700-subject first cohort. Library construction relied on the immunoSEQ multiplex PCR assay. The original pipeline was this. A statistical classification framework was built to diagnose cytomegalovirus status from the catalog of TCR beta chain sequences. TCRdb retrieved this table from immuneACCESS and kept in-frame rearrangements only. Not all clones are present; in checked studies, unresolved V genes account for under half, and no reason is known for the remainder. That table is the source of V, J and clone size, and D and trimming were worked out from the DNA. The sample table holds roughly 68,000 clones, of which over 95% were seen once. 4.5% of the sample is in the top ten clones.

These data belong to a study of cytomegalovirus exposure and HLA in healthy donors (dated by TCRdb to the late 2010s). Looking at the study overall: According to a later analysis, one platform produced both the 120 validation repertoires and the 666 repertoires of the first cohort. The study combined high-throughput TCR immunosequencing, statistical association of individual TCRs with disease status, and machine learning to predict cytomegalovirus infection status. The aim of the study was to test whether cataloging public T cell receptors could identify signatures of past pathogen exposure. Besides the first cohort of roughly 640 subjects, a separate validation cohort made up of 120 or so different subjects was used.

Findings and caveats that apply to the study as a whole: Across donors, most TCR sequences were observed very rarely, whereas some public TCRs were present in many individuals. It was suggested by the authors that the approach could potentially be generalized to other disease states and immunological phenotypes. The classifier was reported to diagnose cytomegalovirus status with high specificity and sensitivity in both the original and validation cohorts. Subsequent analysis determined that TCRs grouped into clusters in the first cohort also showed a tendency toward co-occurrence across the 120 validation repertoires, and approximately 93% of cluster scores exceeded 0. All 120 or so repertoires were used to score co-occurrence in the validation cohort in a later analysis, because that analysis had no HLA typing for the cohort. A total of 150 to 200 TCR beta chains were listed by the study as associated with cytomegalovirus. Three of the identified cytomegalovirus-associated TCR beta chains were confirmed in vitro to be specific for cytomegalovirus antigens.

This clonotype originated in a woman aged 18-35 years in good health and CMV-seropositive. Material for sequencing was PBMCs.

The DNA sequence is given as TGTGCCAGCAGCTTAGGGGGGACAGGGATAGAAGGCTACACCTTC. Translation gives CASSLGGTGIEGYTF. In this chain, TRBV7-2 is recombined with TRBJ1-2, with 9 middle bases fitting TRBD1. Taken from cysteine to phenylalanine, the CDR3 has 15 residues. Just CDR3 DNA is preserved here, 45 bases in frame from base 1. Trimming leaves V shorter by 1 base and J shorter by 8 bases, with the junction holding 8 bases beyond the gene matches. From a lookup of the germline V gene, CDR1 and CDR2 are SGHTA and FQGNSA.